Reported below is one TCR beta chain. Its target is unknown. These data come from a study of siplizumab effects on memory and regulatory T cells. For every sample, about 10^5 TCR templates were assayed. The method was immunoSEQ multiplex PCR; TCRdb's version includes in-frame clones alone and lacks a portion of them. The table has some 96,000 clones, roughly 93% seen once. Whole-study results and caveats: Major contributors to the alloresponse seemed to be naive T cells, which also appeared more diverse than memory cells.

The sample taken for sequencing was non-Treg CD4+ T cells sorted from blood. This sequence originates from a human donor in good health.

CDR3 sequence reads: CASLKQGAGDTQYF. CDR3 DNA: TGTGCCAGCCTCAAACAGGGGGCGGGAGATACGCAGTATTTT. The gene calls are TRBV5-4 and TRBJ2-3; 9 nucleotides agree with TRBD1. The length of the CDR3 is 14 residues. The J segment lost 5 bases and the V segment lost 7 bases, leaving 8 bases of the junction unmatched. Per the germline V gene, CDR1 is SGHNT and CDR2 is YYREEE (reference sequence).